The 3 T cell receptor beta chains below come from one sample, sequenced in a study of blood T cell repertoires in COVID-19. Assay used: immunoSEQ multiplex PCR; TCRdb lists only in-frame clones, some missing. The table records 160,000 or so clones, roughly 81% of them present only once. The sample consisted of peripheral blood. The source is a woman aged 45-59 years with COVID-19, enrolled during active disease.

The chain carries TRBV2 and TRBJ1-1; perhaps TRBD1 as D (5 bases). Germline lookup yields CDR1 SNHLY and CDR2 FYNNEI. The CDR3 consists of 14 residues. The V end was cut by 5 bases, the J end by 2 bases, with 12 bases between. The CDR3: CASSQPGTNTEAFF. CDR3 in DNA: TGTGCCAGCAGTCAACCCGGGACTAACACTGAAGCTTTCTTT.

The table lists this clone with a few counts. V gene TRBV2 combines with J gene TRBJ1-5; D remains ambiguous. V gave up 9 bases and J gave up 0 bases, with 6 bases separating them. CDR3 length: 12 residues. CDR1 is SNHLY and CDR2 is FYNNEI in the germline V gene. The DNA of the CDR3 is TGTGCCAGTCAGAATAGCAATCAGCCCCAGCATTTT. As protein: CASQNSNQPQHF.

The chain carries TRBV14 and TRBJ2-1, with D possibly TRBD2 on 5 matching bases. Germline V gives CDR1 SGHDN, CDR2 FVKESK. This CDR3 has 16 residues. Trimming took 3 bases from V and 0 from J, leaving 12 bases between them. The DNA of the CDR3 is TGTGCCAGCAGCCACCCCCAGCGGAGCTCCTACAATGAGCAGTTCTTC. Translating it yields CASSHPQRSSYNEQFF.